This TCR beta chain was recorded in a study of CXCR3-negative and CXCR3-positive naive CD8 T cells. Study-level findings and limits: Both naive subsets carried similar amounts of surface CD5, so TCR strength was inferred from TRB CDR3 properties. More hydrophobic TRB CDR3s were found in CXCR3-positive naive cells than in CXCR3-negative naive cells.

On this clonotype itself: No antigen is known for it.

This CDR3 is 18 amino acids long. In germline, CDR1 is ENHRY, CDR2 SYGVKD. Naive cells were sorted as CD45RO-, CCR7+, CD27+ and CD95-. UMI labels and 5' RACE were used to prepare the TRB cDNA libraries. TCRdb reanalyzed the 5' RACE reads and collapses them to one entry per CDR3 protein, without DNA. This sample contains some 48,000 distinct CDR3 sequences. The chain joins TRBV10-3 to TRBJ2-7. This TCR was recovered from a human donor in good health. Some clones in this sample may be carry-over from other donors' samples. The specimen was naive CXCR3- CD8+ T cells from blood. The subset here: CD45RO-CCR7+CD27+CD95- naive CD8+ T cells lacking CXCR3 (TNR3-). The CDR3 sequence: CAISDSTLEAGTTYEQYF.